This TCR beta chain originates from a study of T cells in tuberculosis. Whole-study results and caveats: Active tuberculosis patients had shorter CDR3-alpha; the beta difference was nonsignificant. Smaller distances to GMM-specific TCRs suggested their expansion in active tuberculosis.

Some clones are missing from TCRdb's copy, which holds only in-frame ones; the method was immunoSEQ multiplex PCR. The table records just under 45,000 clones, about 94% of them present only once. Comments on this clone: Its antigen remains unidentified.

Losses at the gene ends were 0 bases for V and 9 bases for J; bases not matched to a gene: 10. CDR3 length: 16 amino acids. The V gene's germline CDR1 is LNHNV and CDR2 YYDKDF (reference sequence). This rearrangement joins TRBV15 to TRBJ2-7, with 11 bases lining up with TRBD2. Specimen: PBMCs. This clonotype originated in a donor between 10 and 35 years old with latent tuberculosis or without tuberculosis infection. Some clones in this sample may be carry-over from other donors' samples. As DNA, the CDR3 is TGTGCCACCAGCAGAGATGGTGTTAGCGGGAGGGTGAGGCAGTACTTC. It specifies CATSRDGVSGRVRQYF.